This entry describes one T cell receptor (beta chain). Some clones are missing from TCRdb's copy, which holds only in-frame ones; the method was immunoSEQ multiplex PCR. The sample carries about 260,000 clones, roughly 86% recorded once. The sample comes from a study of blood T cell repertoires in COVID-19. Whole-study context: The cDNA or gDNA used as material had been derived from T cells, B-cell-depleted T cells, or PBMCs.

V shed 5 bases and J 4 bases; nucleotides not matched to a gene: 5. Germline V gene lookup returns CDR1 MDHEN and CDR2 SYDVKM. The CDR3 sequence is 15 residues long. This chain connects TRBV28 to TRBJ1-5; 10 bases line up with TRBD1. The origin of this receptor is a woman aged 25 to 39 with COVID-19, enrolled during active disease. The sequenced material came from peripheral blood. The CDR3 loop reads CASSGGQGLNQPQHF. The CDR3 nucleotides are TGTGCCAGCAGTGGGGGACAGGGGTTGAATCAGCCCCAGCATTTT.